The entry that follows covers one T cell receptor beta chain sequence. Its antigen is unidentified. Four subsets defined by CD45RA and CD27 were sorted after CD3, CD4, CD8 and live/dead staining. The data originate from a study of naive and memory T cell subsets. The study, taken as a whole, reports: Naive repertoires, especially CD8, held a few larger clonotypes, possibly memory cells re-expressing CD45RA. In naive cells, over 95% of TCR sequences were seen only once. In CD4 and CD8 cells, diversity dropped from naive through EMRA.

Both TRBC1 and TRBC2 were covered by a beta constant-region primer of two equimolar oligonucleotides. The ligated cDNA underwent four PCR rounds using SP2 and nested alpha and beta constant-region primers. TCRdb reprocessed the UMI-ligation and nested PCR reads via MiXCR and lists one record per CDR3 protein. The sample records 120,000 to 150,000 distinct CDR3 sequences, approximately 20% being singletons. The CDR3 is made up of 14 amino acids. Germline trimming cut 7 bases from V and 4 bases from J; bases unmatched to any gene: 6. Germline V lookup: CDR1 LNHDA, CDR2 SQIVND (reference sequence). Sequenced material: naive CD8+ T cells from blood. The receptor was derived from a human donor in good health. The rearrangement uses TRBV19 and TRBJ2-2, with 7 bases identical to TRBD1. For the CDR3, the DNA is TGTGCCAGTAAGGAGACAGGGCCCACCGGGGAGCTGTTTTTT. Translating it yields CASKETGPTGELFF.